Listed below are T cell receptor beta chains from one sample, sequenced in a study of cytomegalovirus exposure and HLA in healthy donors. Only in-frame clones appear in the TCRdb table, and some are missing; sequencing was by immunoSEQ multiplex PCR. The sample has 110,000 to 150,000 clones, approximately 80% seen once; the top ten hold approximately 9.7%. The sequencing input was PBMCs. These receptors all come from a woman in her sixties or seventies in good health and CMV-seropositive. CDR3s leave out the opening cysteine and the closing phenylalanine or tryptophan.

TRBV6-1	TRBJ2-7	ASSERTGTYEQY
TRBV15	TRBJ1-2	ATSGYHRASNYGYT
TRBV30	TRBJ1-2	AWSTFSDLGYGYT
TRBV7-3	TRBJ2-3	ASSFNPVDTDTQY
TRBV6-5	TRBJ1-4	ASSRAQGANEKLF
TRBV10-3	TRBJ2-7	AIMRESYEQY
TRBV27	TRBJ2-7	ASSFEGTGAYEQY
TRBV19	TRBJ1-1	ASTPDRGTEAF
TRBV28	TRBJ2-7	ASSLGGVHSYEQY
TRBV5-1	TRBJ1-1	ASSLGQGASTEAF
TRBV6-1	TRBJ1-5	ASTYQGQGVQPQH
TRBV6-5	TRBJ2-3	ASSLAGGSTDTQY
TRBV19	TRBJ1-1	ASSTEMWDTEAF
TRBV5-4	TRBJ2-7	ASSLGGQGGAREY
TRBV7-8	TRBJ1-4	ASSFGQGPIYNEKLF
TRBV14	TRBJ2-5	ASSQDRAGVGETQY
TRBV30	TRBJ2-7	AWSLGQGSSYEQY
TRBV7-9	TRBJ1-2	ASSPGREANYGYT
TRBV7-8	TRBJ2-3	ASSLRVLIDTDTQY
TRBV9	TRBJ2-3	ASSAFGLAGTDTQY
TRBV9	TRBJ2-1	ASSGTSGRNEQF
TRBV25-1	TRBJ2-1	ASSTTSSSYNEQF
TRBV19	TRBJ1-2	ASSPLDRAHGYT
TRBV19	TRBJ2-7	ASSEEGFYEQY
TRBV11-3	TRBJ2-7	ASSLSGTRSYEQY